Shown below are 19 T cell receptor beta chains from a single sample sequenced in a study of memory CD4+ T cells and cytomegalovirus serostatus (dated by TCRdb to about 2019). Library generation was performed with the immunoSEQ multiplex PCR assay. What TCRdb holds here is the immuneACCESS table cut down to in-frame rearrangements. Part of the clones is not present; checked against another copy, under half of the missing clones reflect an unresolved V gene, and the others are unexplained. For this sample the table gives 50,000 to 60,000 clones, of which approximately 80% were detected only once. Approximately 0.64% of the sample rests with the top ten. Single viable CD3+CD4+CD8-CD45RO+ cells were sorted as memory CD4+ T cells on a FACSAria II. Material: memory CD4+ T cells from blood. All receptors derive from an adult in good health and CMV-seronegative.

This chain joins TRBV6-6 and TRBJ2-7, with D perhaps being TRBD1 or TRBD2 (6 bases each). Germline CDR1 and CDR2: MNHNY and SVGAGI (reference sequence). V gave up 10 bases and J gave up 3 bases, with 16 bases separating them. The CDR3 extends over 13 amino acids. The CDR3 spells CAIPRGRFYEQYF. DNA of the CDR3: TGTGCCATCCCTCGGGGGCGATTCTACGAGCAGTACTTC.

The chain combines TRBV6-6 with TRBJ2-1; the D gene is possibly TRBD1 (5 bases). CDR3 length equals 12 residues. With 8 bases removed from V and 7 bases from J, the gap between germline ends came to 12 bases. Germline CDR1 reads MNHNY; CDR2 reads SVGAGI (reference sequence). For the CDR3, the DNA is TGTGCCAGCGGGGCGTTCATGAATGAGCAGTTCTTC. The encoded protein is CASGAFMNEQFF.

The rearrangement links TRBV6-5 to TRBJ1-2; 7 bases line up with TRBD1. The CDR3 length is 15 residues. After removal of 5 bases from V and 7 bases from J, the junction contained 13 bases not matched to a gene. CDR1 and CDR2 from the germline V gene are MNHEY and SVGAGI. The CDR3 DNA is TGTGCCAGCAGTCGAATTTGGCAGGGGGACAGTGGCTACACCTTC. Protein: CASSRIWQGDSGYTF.

The gene calls are TRBV12-5 and TRBJ2-7; D not resolved. Germline CDR1 and CDR2: LGHNT and FRNRAP. V lost 3 bases to trimming and J lost 4 bases, with 10 bases between them. CDR3 size: 13 residues. CDR3 sequence: CASGFGPPYEQYF. The DNA for the CDR3 is TGTGCTAGTGGTTTTGGGCCCCCTTACGAGCAGTACTTC.

This chain links TRBV10-3 with TRBJ1-1; D is unresolved. V was clipped by 6 bases and J by 1 base, with 9 bases between them. This CDR3 is built from 13 residues. From germline, CDR1 is ENHRY and CDR2 SYGVKD. The CDR3 DNA follows: TGTGCCATCAGCCGAATGGAGAACACTGAAGCTTTCTTT. It encodes CAISRMENTEAFF.

The chain recombines TRBV9 with TRBJ2-6; 11 nucleotides align to TRBD2. Germline V gives CDR1 SGDLS, CDR2 YYNGEE. V dropped 0 bases and J dropped 2; count of bases not matched to a gene: 1. The CDR3 is 17 amino acids. The CDR3 bases are TGTGCCAGCAGCGTAGGACTAGCGGGAACTGGGGCCAACGTCCTGACTTTC. As protein: CASSVGLAGTGANVLTF.

V gene TRBV4-3 combines with J gene TRBJ1-1; 8 bases align to TRBD1. Germline CDR1 LGHNA, CDR2 YSLEER. This CDR3 region has 16 residues. Germline trimming cut 4 bases from V and 1 base from J; bases unmatched to any gene: 8. The CDR3 bases are TGCGCCAGCAGCCTCGACAGGGGCATAGGGAACACTGAAGCTTTCTTT. Its protein is CASSLDRGIGNTEAFF.

The rearrangement uses TRBV5-4 and TRBJ2-3; D is ambiguous. The CDR3 consists of 15 residues. Trimming took 0 bases from V and 0 from J, leaving 8 bases between them. Germline CDR1 reads SGHNT; CDR2 reads YYREEE (reference sequence). This CDR3 reads CASSLGGSSTDTQYF. The DNA of the CDR3 is TGTGCCAGCAGCTTGGGAGGCAGTAGCACAGATACGCAGTATTTT.

The gene calls are TRBV6-1 and TRBJ2-5; D gene uncertain. Per germline, CDR1 MNHNS and CDR2 SASEGT. Trimming removed 5 bases at V and 2 bases at J, with 3 bases between. This CDR3 has 11 amino acids. CDR3 in DNA: TGTGCCAGCAGTAGACAAGAGACCCAGTACTTC. Translated, it gives CASSRQETQYF.

The chain combines TRBV25-1 with TRBJ1-6; D is unresolved. The CDR3 sequence is 13 residues long. Trimming took 2 bases from V and 5 from J, leaving 4 bases between them. Looked up from germline, CDR1 is MGHDK and CDR2 is SYGVNS. The CDR3, as DNA: TGTGCCAGCAGTGAAGCCCATAATTCACCCCTCCACTTT. Translating gives CASSEAHNSPLHF.

This clone was observed a single time. The chain has TRBV9 and TRBJ1-2; 7 bases map to TRBD1. This CDR3 region has 14 residues. CDR1 is SGDLS, CDR2 YYNGEE, per germline. J gave up 8 bases and V 0 bases, and 7 bases lay outside the gene matches. Here the CDR3 reads CASSVDEGAKGYTF. CDR3 DNA sequence: TGTGCCAGCAGCGTAGATGAGGGGGCGAAAGGCTACACCTTC.

With respect to this clone: Germline is not matched at one junction end, which may reflect a read error. The rearrangement links TRBV5-1 to TRBJ2-3; D gene uncertain. The CDR3 runs 15 residues. Germline-derived CDR1 and CDR2 are SGHRS and YFSETQ. CDR3 in DNA: TGCGCCAGCAACTTGGTAGGCAGCAGTCTAGATACGCAGTATTTT. It specifies CASNLVGSSLDTQYF.

The chain joins TRBV2 to TRBJ2-6; 12 bases line up with TRBD1. Germline V gene lookup returns CDR1 SNHLY and CDR2 FYNNEI. Unmatched junction bases numbered 10, after V lost 7 bases and J lost 0 bases. The CDR3 extends over 19 amino acids. The CDR3 bases are TGTGCCAGCAAGGGTGGGACAGGGGGCTTAGGCTCTGGGGCCAACGTCCTGACTTTC. Its protein product is CASKGGTGGLGSGANVLTF.

The chain combines TRBV7-8 with TRBJ1-5; D possibly corresponds to TRBD1 (5 bases). The V end was cut by 5 bases, the J end by 10 bases, with 15 bases between. This CDR3 is built from 13 residues. Per germline, CDR1 SGHVS and CDR2 FQNEAQ. CDR3 protein: CASSPSRGSPQHF. DNA for the CDR3: TGTGCCAGCAGCCCTTCACGGGGCAGCCCCCAGCATTTT.

V is TRBV2 and J is TRBJ1-1; D is uncertain. This CDR3 region has 13 residues. Germline values: CDR1 SNHLY, CDR2 FYNNEI. Trimming stripped 5 bases from V and 0 bases from J, with 7 bases between. This chain's CDR3 is CASSLGLNTEAFF. CDR3 nucleotides: TGTGCCAGCAGTTTAGGCCTGAACACTGAAGCTTTCTTT.

The V gene is TRBV5-1, the J gene TRBJ2-7, with a weak D call TRBD1 (6 bases). V lost 0 bases and J 4 bases, leaving 11 bases between the germline ends. The CDR3 loop spans 14 amino acids. The germline V gene has CDR1 SGHRS and CDR2 YFSETQ. The CDR3 DNA is TGCGCCAGCAGCTTGGTACCAGGGGAATACGAGCAGTACTTC. It yields the protein CASSLVPGEYEQYF.

This clone was picked up one time. This chain joins TRBV28 and TRBJ1-4; TRBD1 matches 8 bases. J gave up 11 bases and V 4 bases, and 12 bases lay outside the gene matches. CDR3 length: 15 amino acids. Germline lookup yields CDR1 MDHEN and CDR2 SYDVKM. CDR3 nucleotides: TGTGCCAGCAGTTCCCCCGGACAGGGATCGTACAAACTGTTTTTT. Translated, it gives CASSSPGQGSYKLFF.

This chain connects TRBV5-1 to TRBJ1-4; 9 positions agree with TRBD1. Germline V gene lookup returns CDR1 SGHRS and CDR2 YFSETQ. The CDR3 covers 16 residues. J was trimmed by 2 bases and V by 3 bases; bases with no gene match: 5. The CDR3 loop is CASSSTGGMTNEKLFF. The CDR3 DNA is TGCGCCAGCAGCTCGACAGGGGGTATGACTAATGAAAAACTGTTTTTT.

For the CDR3, the DNA is TGTGCCAGCAGACACCCAGGGTTCGAGCAGTACTTC. Its protein is CASRHPGFEQYF. The chain has TRBV6-1 and TRBJ2-7; D possibly corresponds to TRBD1 (5 bases). The CDR3 extends over 12 amino acids. Trimming took off 6 bases at V and 6 bases at J, with 12 bases between the two ends. CDR1 and CDR2 (germline): MNHNS, SASEGT.